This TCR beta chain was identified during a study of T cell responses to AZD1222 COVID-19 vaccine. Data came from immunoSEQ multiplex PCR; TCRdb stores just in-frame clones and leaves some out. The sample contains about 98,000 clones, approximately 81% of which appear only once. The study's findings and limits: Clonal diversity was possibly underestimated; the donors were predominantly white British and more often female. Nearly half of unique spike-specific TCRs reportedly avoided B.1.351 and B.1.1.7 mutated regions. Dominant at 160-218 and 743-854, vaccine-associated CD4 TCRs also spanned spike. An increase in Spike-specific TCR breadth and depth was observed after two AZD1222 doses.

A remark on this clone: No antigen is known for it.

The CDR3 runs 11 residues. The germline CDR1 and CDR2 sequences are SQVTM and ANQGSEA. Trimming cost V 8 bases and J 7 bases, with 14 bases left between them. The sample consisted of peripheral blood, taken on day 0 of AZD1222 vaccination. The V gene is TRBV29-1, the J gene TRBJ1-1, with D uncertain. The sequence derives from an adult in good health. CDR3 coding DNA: TGCAGCACTGACTTAAGGGTTGAAGCTTTCTTT. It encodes CSTDLRVEAFF.